This TCR beta chain stems from a study of shared clonotypes between healthy human individuals. Findings of the study overall: Researchers found naive subsets generally carried larger estimated richness than memory subsets.

Comment on this clone: As yet, its antigen is unknown.

The length of the CDR3 is 13 residues. V gave up 4 bases and J gave up 7 bases, with 14 bases separating them. Germline CDR1 SQVTM, CDR2 ANQGSEA. Cells designated naive CD8 were CD45RO-negative and were positively selected for CCR7, with terminally differentiated effector memory CD45RA+ cells excluded. Per sorted-subset replicate PCR, input was about 180 ng DNA, representing around 29,000 T cell genomes. The assay was immunoSEQ multiplex PCR, and TCRdb's table has in-frame clones only and misses some. The sample shows around 2,000,000 clones, just under 95% of them seen only once. The clonotype was recovered from a man aged 18 to 29 in good health. The sequenced material came from naive CD8+ T cells sorted from blood. V and J are TRBV29-1 and TRBJ2-1; D perhaps matches TRBD1 (6 bases). The CDR3 protein is CSVGAGVGNEQFF. Here the CDR3 DNA reads TGCAGCGTTGGGGCAGGGGTAGGTAATGAGCAGTTCTTC.